The present T cell receptor (beta chain) was sequenced within a study of blood T cell repertoires in COVID-19. As for the study in general: Both acute and convalescent COVID-19 samples were obtained from the United States, Italy and Spain.

Original data processing: Reference gene primer amplification gave estimated nucleated cell counts. Using immunoSEQ multiplex PCR, the repertoire was profiled, and TCRdb retains in-frame clones only, with some absent. That table supplies the V and J calls and clone size; D and trimming were determined from the DNA. The sample consists of more than 200,000 clones, around 90% of them appearing once. V lost 7 bases and J lost 10; bases outside the gene matches: 24. The CDR3 totals 18 residues. In germline, CDR1 is MDHEN, CDR2 SYDVKM. Enrollees, roughly 18 to 90 years old, lived in 25 or so US areas. This TCR was recovered from a woman aged 25-40 years with acute COVID-19. The specimen was PBMCs or T cells enriched from blood (not recorded which). This chain links TRBV28 with TRBJ1-4; the match to TRBD1 covers 7 bases. The DNA for the CDR3 is TGTGCCAGCACCGAAAGGGGCAGGACCAAGAGAGGGGGCGGAAAACTGTTTTTT. Protein sequence: CASTERGRTKRGGGKLFF.